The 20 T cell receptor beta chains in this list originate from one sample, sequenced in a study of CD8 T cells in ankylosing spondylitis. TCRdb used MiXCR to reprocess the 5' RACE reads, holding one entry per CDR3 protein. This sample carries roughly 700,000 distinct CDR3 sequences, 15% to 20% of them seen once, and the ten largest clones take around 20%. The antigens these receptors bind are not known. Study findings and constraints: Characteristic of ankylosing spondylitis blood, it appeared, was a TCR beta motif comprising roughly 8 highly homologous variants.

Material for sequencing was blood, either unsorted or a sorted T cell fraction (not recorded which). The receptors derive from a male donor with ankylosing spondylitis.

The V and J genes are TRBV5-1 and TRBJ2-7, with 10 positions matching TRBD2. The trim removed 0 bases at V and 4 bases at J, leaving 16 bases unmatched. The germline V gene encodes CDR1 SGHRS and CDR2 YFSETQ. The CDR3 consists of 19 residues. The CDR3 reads CASSLGRVASGGHIYEQYF. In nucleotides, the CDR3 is TGCGCCAGCAGCTTGGGTAGGGTGGCTAGCGGGGGCCACATTTACGAGCAGTACTTC.

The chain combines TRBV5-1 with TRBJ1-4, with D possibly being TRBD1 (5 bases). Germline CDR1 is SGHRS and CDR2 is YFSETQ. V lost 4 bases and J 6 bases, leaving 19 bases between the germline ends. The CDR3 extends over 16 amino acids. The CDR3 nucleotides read TGCGCCAGCAGCCAACGGGACGCCGGAGGGGATGAAAAACTGTTTTTT. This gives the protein CASSQRDAGGDEKLFF.

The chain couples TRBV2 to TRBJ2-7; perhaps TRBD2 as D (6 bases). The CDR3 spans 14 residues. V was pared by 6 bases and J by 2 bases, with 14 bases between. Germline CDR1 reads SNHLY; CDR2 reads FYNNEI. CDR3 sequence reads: CASSTTGTAYEQYF. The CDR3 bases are TGTGCCAGCAGCACTACCGGGACTGCCTACGAGCAGTACTTC.

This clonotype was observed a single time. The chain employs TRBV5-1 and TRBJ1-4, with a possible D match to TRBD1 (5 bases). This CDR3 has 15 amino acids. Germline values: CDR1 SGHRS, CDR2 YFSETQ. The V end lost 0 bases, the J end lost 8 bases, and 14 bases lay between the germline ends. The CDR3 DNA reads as TGCGCCAGCAGCTTGGCACTGGGGGTAGACGAAAAACTGTTTTTT. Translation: CASSLALGVDEKLFF. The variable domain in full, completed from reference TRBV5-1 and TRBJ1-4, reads KAGVTQTPRYLIKTRGQQVTLSCSPISGHRSVSWYQQTPGQGLQFLFEYFSETQRNKGNFPGRFSGRQFSNSRSEMNVSTLELGDSALYLCASSLALGVDEKLFFGSGTQLSVL.

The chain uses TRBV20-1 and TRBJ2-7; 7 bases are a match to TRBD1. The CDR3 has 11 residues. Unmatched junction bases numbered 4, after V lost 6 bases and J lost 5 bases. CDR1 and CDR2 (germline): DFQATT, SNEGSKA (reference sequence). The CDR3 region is CSATTGDEQYF. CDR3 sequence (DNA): TGCAGTGCGACTACAGGGGACGAGCAGTACTTC.

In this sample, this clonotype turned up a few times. The CDR3 nucleotides read TGTGCCACCAGCAGAGAACCGGTTGGGACTAGTGCGGAGACCCAGTACTTC. Translated, it gives CATSREPVGTSAETQYF. V gene TRBV15 combines with J gene TRBJ2-5, with 8 nucleotides matching TRBD2. The germline CDR1 and CDR2 sequences are LNHNV and YYDKDF (reference sequence). The CDR3 extends over 17 amino acids. The J segment lost 5 bases and the V segment lost 0 bases, leaving 11 bases of the junction unmatched.

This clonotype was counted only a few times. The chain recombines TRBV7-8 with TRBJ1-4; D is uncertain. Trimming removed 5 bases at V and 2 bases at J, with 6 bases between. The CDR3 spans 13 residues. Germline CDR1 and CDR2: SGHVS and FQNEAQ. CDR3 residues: CASSQGTNEKLFF. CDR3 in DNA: TGTGCCAGCAGCCAAGGGACTAATGAAAAACTGTTTTTT.

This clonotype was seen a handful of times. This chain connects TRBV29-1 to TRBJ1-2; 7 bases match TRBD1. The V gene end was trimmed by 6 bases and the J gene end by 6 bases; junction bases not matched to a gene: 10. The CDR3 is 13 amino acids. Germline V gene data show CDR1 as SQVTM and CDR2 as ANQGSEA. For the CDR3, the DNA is TGCAGCGTCTGGGACAGCCTTTGGGATGGCTACACCTTC. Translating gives CSVWDSLWDGYTF.

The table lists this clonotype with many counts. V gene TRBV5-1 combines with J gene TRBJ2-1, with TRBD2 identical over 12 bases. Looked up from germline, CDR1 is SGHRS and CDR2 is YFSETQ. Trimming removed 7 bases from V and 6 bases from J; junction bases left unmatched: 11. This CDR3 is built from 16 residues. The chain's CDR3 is CASRWGPSGGANEQFF. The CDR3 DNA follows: TGCGCCAGCCGTTGGGGCCCTAGCGGGGGGGCCAATGAGCAGTTCTTC. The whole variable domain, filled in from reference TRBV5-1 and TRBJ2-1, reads KAGVTQTPRYLIKTRGQQVTLSCSPISGHRSVSWYQQTPGQGLQFLFEYFSETQRNKGNFPGRFSGRQFSNSRSEMNVSTLELGDSALYLCASRWGPSGGANEQFFGPGTRLTVL.

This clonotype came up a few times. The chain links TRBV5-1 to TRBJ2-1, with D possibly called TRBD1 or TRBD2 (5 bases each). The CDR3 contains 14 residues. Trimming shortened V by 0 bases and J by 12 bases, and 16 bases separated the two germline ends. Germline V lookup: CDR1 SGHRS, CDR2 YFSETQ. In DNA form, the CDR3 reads TGCGCCAGCAGCTTGGCTGGGACCGTAGGCGGGCAGTTCTTC. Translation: CASSLAGTVGGQFF.

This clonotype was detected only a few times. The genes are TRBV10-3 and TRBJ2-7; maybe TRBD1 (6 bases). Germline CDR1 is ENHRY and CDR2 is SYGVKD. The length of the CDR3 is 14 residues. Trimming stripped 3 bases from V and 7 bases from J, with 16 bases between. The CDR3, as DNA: TGTGCCATCAGTGAAGCAGGGGTGTTCGGGGAGCAGTACTTC. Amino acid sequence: CAISEAGVFGEQYF.

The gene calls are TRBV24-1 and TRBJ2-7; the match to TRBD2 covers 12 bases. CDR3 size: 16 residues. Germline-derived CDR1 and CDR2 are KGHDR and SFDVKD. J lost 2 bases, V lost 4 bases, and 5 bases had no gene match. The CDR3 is CATSDRPSGGAYEQYF. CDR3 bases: TGTGCCACCAGTGACCGCCCTAGCGGGGGGGCCTACGAGCAGTACTTC.

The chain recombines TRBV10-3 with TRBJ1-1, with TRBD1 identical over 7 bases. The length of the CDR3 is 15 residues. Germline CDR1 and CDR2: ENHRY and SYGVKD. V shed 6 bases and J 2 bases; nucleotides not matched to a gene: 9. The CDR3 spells CAIRGTGTVNTEAFF. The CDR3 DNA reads TGTGCCATCAGGGGGACCGGGACAGTTAACACTGAAGCTTTCTTT.

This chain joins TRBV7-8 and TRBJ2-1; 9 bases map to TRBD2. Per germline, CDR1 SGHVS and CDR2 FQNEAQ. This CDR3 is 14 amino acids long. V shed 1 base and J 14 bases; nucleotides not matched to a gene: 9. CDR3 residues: CASSLDSLAGREFF. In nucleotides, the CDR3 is TGTGCCAGCAGCTTAGATTCTCTAGCGGGACGAGAGTTCTTC.

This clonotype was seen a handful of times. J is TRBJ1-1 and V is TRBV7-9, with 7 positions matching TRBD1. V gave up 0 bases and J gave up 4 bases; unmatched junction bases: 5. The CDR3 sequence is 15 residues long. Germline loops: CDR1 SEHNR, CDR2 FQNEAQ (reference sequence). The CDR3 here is CASSLATGKATEAFF. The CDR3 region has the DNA TGTGCCAGCAGCTTAGCGACAGGGAAGGCCACTGAAGCTTTCTTT.

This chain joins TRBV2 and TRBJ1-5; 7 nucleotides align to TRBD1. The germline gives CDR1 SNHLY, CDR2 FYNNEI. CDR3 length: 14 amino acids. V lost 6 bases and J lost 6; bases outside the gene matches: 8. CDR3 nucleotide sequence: TGTGCCAGCAGATTAGGGCCAGGGGGTCAGCCCCAGCATTTT. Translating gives CASRLGPGGQPQHF.

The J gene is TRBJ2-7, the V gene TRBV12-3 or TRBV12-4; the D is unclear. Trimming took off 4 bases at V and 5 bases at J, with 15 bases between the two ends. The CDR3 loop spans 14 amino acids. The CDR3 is CASSSSYSADEQYF. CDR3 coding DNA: TGTGCCAGCAGTTCCTCCTACTCCGCCGACGAGCAGTACTTC.

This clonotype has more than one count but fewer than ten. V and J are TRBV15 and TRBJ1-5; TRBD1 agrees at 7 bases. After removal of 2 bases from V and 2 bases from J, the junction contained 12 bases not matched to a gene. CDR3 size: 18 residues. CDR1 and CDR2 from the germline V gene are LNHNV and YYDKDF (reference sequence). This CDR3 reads CATSRLHGGGVGNQPQHF. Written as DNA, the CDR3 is TGTGCCACCAGCAGATTACATGGAGGGGGCGTAGGCAATCAGCCCCAGCATTTT.

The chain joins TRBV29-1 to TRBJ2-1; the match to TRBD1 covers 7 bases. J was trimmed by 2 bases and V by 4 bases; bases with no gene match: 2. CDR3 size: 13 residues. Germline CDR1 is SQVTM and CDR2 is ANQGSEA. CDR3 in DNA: TGCAGCGTTGGGGGACAGCCCTACAATGAGCAGTTCTTC. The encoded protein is CSVGGQPYNEQFF.

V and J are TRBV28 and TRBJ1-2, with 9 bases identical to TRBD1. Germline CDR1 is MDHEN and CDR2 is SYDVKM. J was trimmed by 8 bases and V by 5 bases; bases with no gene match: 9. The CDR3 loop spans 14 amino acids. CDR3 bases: TGTGCCAGCAGTATCTCCGGGACAGGGCGAGGCTACACCTTC. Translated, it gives CASSISGTGRGYTF.